These T cell receptor beta chains were read from a single sample in a study of glioma-infiltrating T cells after dendritic cell vaccination. This table comes from immunoSEQ multiplex PCR, and its TCRdb copy is limited to in-frame clones, with some not included. The repertoire holds some 78,000 clones, with approximately 81% as singletons. Sequenced material: blood, taken after dendritic cell vaccination. These receptor sequences come from a human donor with glioblastoma. The CDR3 runs from the conserved cysteine through the conserved F or W. Each record gives: D gene, J gene, V gene, clone size, CDR3 DNA, CDR3 protein. The D gene is left open where the match is weak. The size field is filled for only some rows; it gives once, few, many or a size class.

D gene: -; J gene: TRBJ1-4; V gene: TRBV5-4; clone size: -; CDR3 DNA: TGTGCCAGCAGCGAATACCAAGGGCCCAGGGTTTTT; CDR3 protein: CASSEYQGPRVF
D gene: -; J gene: TRBJ1-1; V gene: TRBV6-5; clone size: -; CDR3 DNA: TGTGCCAGCAGTTACTCGACGGAGATGAACACTGAAGCTTTCTTT; CDR3 protein: CASSYSTEMNTEAFF
D gene: -; J gene: TRBJ2-2; V gene: TRBV6-6; clone size: -; CDR3 DNA: TGTGCCAGCAGTTACTCCCCGCAGACAGGCGCCGGGGAGCTGTTTTTT; CDR3 protein: CASSYSPQTGAGELFF
D gene: TRBD2; J gene: TRBJ2-3; V gene: TRBV7-9; clone size: -; CDR3 DNA: TGTGCCAGCAGCGTCGGGACTAGCGGGGGCCCAGATACGCAGTATTTT; CDR3 protein: CASSVGTSGGPDTQYF
D gene: TRBD1; J gene: TRBJ2-2; V gene: TRBV29-1; clone size: -; CDR3 DNA: TGCAGCGTAAGGACAGGGGCCCTTGCGAACACCGGGGAGCTGTTTTTT; CDR3 protein: CSVRTGALANTGELFF
D gene: TRBD2; J gene: TRBJ2-5; V gene: TRBV11-1; clone size: -; CDR3 DNA: TGTGCCAGCAGCTTAAGCGGGGGGCTGGAGACCCAGTACTTC; CDR3 protein: CASSLSGGLETQYF
D gene: TRBD1; J gene: TRBJ2-1; V gene: TRBV7-3; clone size: -; CDR3 DNA: TGTGCCAGCAGCTTAAGGGGACAGGGAGAATTCGGGAATGAGCAGTTCTTC; CDR3 protein: CASSLRGQGEFGNEQFF
D gene: -; J gene: TRBJ2-4; V gene: TRBV30; clone size: once; CDR3 DNA: TGTGCCTGGAGTAGGGGGATTCCGCCAACGACCCACTTC; CDR3 protein: CAWSRGIPPTTHF
D gene: TRBD2; J gene: TRBJ2-5; V gene: TRBV9; clone size: -; CDR3 DNA: TGTGCCAGCAGCGTAGGGGCAAGGGGCGGGAGGGCTGGAGAGACCCAGTACTTC; CDR3 protein: CASSVGARGGRAGETQYF
D gene: -; J gene: TRBJ2-7; V gene: TRBV5-1; clone size: -; CDR3 DNA: TGCGCCAGCAGCTGGGTTGGGACTTCCCCCTACGAGCAGTACTTC; CDR3 protein: CASSWVGTSPYEQYF
D gene: TRBD2; J gene: TRBJ2-7; V gene: TRBV11-2; clone size: -; CDR3 DNA: TGTGCCAGCTCTCGAAGGCCGGGGGGGACTAGCGGCGAGCAGTACTTC; CDR3 protein: CASSRRPGGTSGEQYF
D gene: TRBD2; J gene: TRBJ2-1; V gene: TRBV6-4; clone size: few; CDR3 DNA: TGTGCCAGCAGTGACAAGCGGGACTCCTACAATGAGCAGTTCTTC; CDR3 protein: CASSDKRDSYNEQFF
D gene: TRBD2; J gene: TRBJ2-7; V gene: TRBV5-1; clone size: -; CDR3 DNA: TGCGCCAGCAGCTTGGCTCCTAGCGGGGGCCTTTCCTACGAGCAGTACTTC; CDR3 protein: CASSLAPSGGLSYEQYF
D gene: TRBD2; J gene: TRBJ2-5; V gene: TRBV7-3; clone size: -; CDR3 DNA: TGTGCCAGCAAGCCGACTAGCGGGGGACAAGAGACCCAGTACTTC; CDR3 protein: CASKPTSGGQETQYF
D gene: TRBD2; J gene: TRBJ2-1; V gene: TRBV15; clone size: once; CDR3 DNA: TGTGCCACCAGCAGGACTAGCGGCTCCTACAATGAGCAGTTCTTC; CDR3 protein: CATSRTSGSYNEQFF
D gene: -; J gene: TRBJ1-2; V gene: TRBV5-4; clone size: -; CDR3 DNA: TGTGCCAGCAGACTGGCGTCGGCAGGGAATGGCTACACCTTC; CDR3 protein: CASRLASAGNGYTF
D gene: -; J gene: TRBJ1-3; V gene: TRBV27; clone size: -; CDR3 DNA: TGTGCCAGCAGTCCAGGCAGTAGAAACACCATATATTTT; CDR3 protein: CASSPGSRNTIYF
D gene: TRBD2; J gene: TRBJ2-3; V gene: TRBV7-6; clone size: -; CDR3 DNA: TGTGCCAGCAGCTTAGCTAGCGGGAGCCGCACAGATACGCAGTATTTT; CDR3 protein: CASSLASGSRTDTQYF
D gene: TRBD2; J gene: TRBJ2-3; V gene: TRBV7-9; clone size: -; CDR3 DNA: TGTGCCAGCAGCTCACTAGCGGGCCGCACAGATACGCAGTATTTT; CDR3 protein: CASSSLAGRTDTQYF